This T cell receptor beta chain appears in the sequencing data of a study of PD-1 blockade in classical Hodgkin lymphoma. Whole-study findings and limits: Relapsed/refractory patients reportedly had lower baseline diversity than newly diagnosed patients.

The CDR3 length is 15 residues. In germline, CDR1 is MDHEN, CDR2 SYDVKM. The V gene lost 7 bases and the J gene lost 5 bases, with 18 bases spanning the gap. Remarks on this clone: The target antigen is unknown.

Clones were read by immunoSEQ multiplex PCR, and TCRdb kept only the in-frame ones, dropping some. This table has tens of thousands of clones, less than 90% appearing once. The time point was: newly diagnosed, previously untreated cHL patient sample. Magnetic negative selection of thawed PBMCs was the method by which CD4+ T cells were purified. Newly diagnosed classical Hodgkin lymphoma PBMCs, still untreated, provided the comparison samples. The chain has TRBV28 and TRBJ2-1; either TRBD1 or TRBD2 may fit D (5 bases each). Input material: CD4+ T cells from blood. This TCR came from a human donor with classical Hodgkin lymphoma. The CDR3 loop reads CASTFNARGNNEQFF. Written as DNA, the CDR3 is TGTGCCAGCACCTTCAACGCGAGGGGAAACAATGAGCAGTTCTTC.